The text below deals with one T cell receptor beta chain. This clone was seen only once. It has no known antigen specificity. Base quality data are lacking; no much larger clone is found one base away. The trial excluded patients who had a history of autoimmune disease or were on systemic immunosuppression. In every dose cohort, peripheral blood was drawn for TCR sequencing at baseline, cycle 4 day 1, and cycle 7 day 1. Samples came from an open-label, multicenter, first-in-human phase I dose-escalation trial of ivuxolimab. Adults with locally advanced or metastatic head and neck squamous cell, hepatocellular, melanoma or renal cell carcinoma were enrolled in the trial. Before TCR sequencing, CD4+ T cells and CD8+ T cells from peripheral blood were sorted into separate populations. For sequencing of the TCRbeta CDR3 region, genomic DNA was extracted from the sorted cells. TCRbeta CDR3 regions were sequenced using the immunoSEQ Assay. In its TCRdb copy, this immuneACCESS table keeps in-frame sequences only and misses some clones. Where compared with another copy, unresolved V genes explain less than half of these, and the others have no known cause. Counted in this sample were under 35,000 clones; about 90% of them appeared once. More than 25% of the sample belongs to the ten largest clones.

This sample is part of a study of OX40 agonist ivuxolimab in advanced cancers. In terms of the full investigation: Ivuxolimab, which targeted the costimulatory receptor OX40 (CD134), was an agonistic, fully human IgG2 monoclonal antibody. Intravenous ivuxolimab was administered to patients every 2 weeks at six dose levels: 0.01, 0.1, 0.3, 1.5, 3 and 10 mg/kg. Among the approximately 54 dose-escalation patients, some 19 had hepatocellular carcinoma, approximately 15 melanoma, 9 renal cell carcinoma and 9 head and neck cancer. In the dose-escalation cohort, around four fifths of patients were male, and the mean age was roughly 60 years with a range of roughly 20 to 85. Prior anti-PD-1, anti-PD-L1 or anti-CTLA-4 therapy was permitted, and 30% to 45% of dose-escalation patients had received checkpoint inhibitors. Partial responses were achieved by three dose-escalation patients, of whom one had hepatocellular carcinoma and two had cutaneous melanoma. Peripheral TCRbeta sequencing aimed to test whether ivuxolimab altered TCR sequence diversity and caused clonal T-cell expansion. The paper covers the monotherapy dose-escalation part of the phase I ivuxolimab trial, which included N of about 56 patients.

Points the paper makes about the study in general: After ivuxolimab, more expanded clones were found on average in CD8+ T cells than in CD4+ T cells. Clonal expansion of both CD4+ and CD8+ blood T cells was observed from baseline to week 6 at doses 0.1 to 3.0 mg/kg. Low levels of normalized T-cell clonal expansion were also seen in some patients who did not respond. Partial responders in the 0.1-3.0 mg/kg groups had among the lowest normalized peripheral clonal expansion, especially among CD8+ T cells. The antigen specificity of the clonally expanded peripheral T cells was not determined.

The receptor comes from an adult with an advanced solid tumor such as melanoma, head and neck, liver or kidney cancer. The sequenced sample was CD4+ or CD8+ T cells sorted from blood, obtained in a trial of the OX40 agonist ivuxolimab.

The CDR3 reads CASSQSGSMLGDTQYF. The DNA sequence is given as TGTGCCAGTAGCCAAAGCGGGAGCATGCTTGGAGATACGCAGTATTTT. The chain uses TRBV19 and TRBJ2-3; 8 nucleotides in the junction match TRBD2. Its CDR3 holds 16 amino acids, cysteine through phenylalanine. Only the CDR3 part of the read is kept: 48 bases, read in frame from the first base. CDR1 is given as LNHDA and CDR2 as SQIVND, both from the germline V gene (reference sequence). Compared with germline, V lacks 6 bases and J lacks 5 bases; bases without a gene match: 13.